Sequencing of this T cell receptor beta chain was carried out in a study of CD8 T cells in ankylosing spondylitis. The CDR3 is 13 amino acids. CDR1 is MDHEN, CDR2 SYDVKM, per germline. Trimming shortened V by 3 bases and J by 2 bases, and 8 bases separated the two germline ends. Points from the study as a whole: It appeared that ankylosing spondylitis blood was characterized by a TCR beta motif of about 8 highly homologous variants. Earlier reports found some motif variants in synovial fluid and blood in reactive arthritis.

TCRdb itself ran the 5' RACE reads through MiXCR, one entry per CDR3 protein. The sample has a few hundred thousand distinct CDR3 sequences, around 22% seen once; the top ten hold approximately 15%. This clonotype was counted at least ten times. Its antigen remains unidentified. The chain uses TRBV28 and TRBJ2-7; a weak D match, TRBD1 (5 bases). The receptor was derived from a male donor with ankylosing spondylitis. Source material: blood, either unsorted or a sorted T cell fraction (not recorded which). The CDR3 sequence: CASSLTATYEQYF. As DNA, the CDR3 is TGTGCCAGCAGTTTGACAGCTACCTACGAGCAGTACTTC.